The 28 T cell receptor beta chains presented below share a single source sample, sequenced in a study of T cells in localized non-small cell lung cancer. Here immunoSEQ multiplex PCR was the method, and the copy in TCRdb shows in-frame clones only, minus some. This sample yields 15,000 to 20,000 clones, of which 83% are seen a single time; roughly 36% belongs to the top ten. Sequencing was performed on peripheral blood, taken before any cancer treatment. Source of these receptors: a male donor older than 55 with stage III lung adenocarcinoma.

The chain carries TRBV7-9 and TRBJ2-1, with D tentatively TRBD2 (6 bases). Germline loops: CDR1 SEHNR, CDR2 FQNEAQ (reference sequence). V was cut by 6 bases and J by 6 bases, with 24 bases left in between. The CDR3 has 17 residues. The CDR3 coding sequence is TGTGCCAGCAGGGGGAGTGGGGTTGAGACTAGGGGCAATGAGCAGTTCTTC. Amino acids: CASRGSGVETRGNEQFF.

The chain carries TRBV20-1 and TRBJ1-1; TRBD1 aligns across 8 bases. V gave up 6 bases and J gave up 9 bases; unmatched junction bases: 6. The CDR3 extends over 11 amino acids. Germline V lookup: CDR1 DFQATT, CDR2 SNEGSKA (reference sequence). This chain's CDR3 is CSALRGQKAFF. DNA for the CDR3: TGCAGTGCCCTCAGGGGGCAAAAAGCTTTCTTT.

The chain is built from TRBV19 and TRBJ2-7, with D possibly being TRBD2 (6 bases). Germline CDR1 LNHDA, CDR2 SQIVND (reference sequence). Trimming left V 4 bases short and J 2 bases short, with 6 bases between. This CDR3 region has 12 residues. The CDR3 loop is CASSRGAYEQYF. The CDR3 nucleotides are TGTGCCAGTAGTAGGGGGGCCTACGAGCAGTACTTC. Using reference TRBV19 and TRBJ2-7 for the parts outside the CDR3, the full variable domain is DGGITQSPKYLFRKEGQNVTLSCEQNLNHDAMYWYRQDPGQGLRLIYYSQIVNDFQKGDIAEGYSVSREKKESFPLTVTSAQKNPTAFYLCASSRGAYEQYFGPGTRLTVT.

This chain joins TRBV5-1 and TRBJ1-1, with a tentative D call TRBD1 (5 bases). V shed 2 bases and J shed 4 bases, with 15 bases lying between them. Germline V gene lookup returns CDR1 SGHRS and CDR2 YFSETQ. The CDR3 runs 15 residues. The CDR3 reads CASSLRGAGGTEAFF. The CDR3, as DNA: TGCGCCAGCAGCTTACGAGGGGCGGGGGGCACTGAAGCTTTCTTT.

J is TRBJ2-5 and V is TRBV19, with 10 bases identical to TRBD1. The CDR3 consists of 13 residues. Germline lookup yields CDR1 LNHDA and CDR2 SQIVND (reference sequence). With 6 bases clipped from V and 2 bases from J, the junction kept 0 bases outside the gene matches. CDR3 bases: TGTGCCAGTAGGGACAGGGGGCAAGAGACCCAGTACTTC. Translation: CASRDRGQETQYF.

The chain links TRBV2 to TRBJ2-7; D is possibly TRBD1 (6 bases). V was pared by 6 bases and J by 2 bases, with 17 bases between. This CDR3 has 15 residues. Germline assignment: CDR1 SNHLY and CDR2 FYNNEI. CDR3 region: CASSRETGKTYEQYF. CDR3 in DNA: TGTGCCAGCAGCCGCGAGACAGGTAAAACCTACGAGCAGTACTTC.

This chain links TRBV7-6 with TRBJ2-2; 8 bases are shared with TRBD2. This CDR3 has 16 residues. V shed 3 bases, J shed 5 bases, and the junction held 8 bases outside the gene matches. Looked up from germline, CDR1 is SGHVS and CDR2 is FNYEAQ. The CDR3 reads CASSFSPGGQTGELFF. The CDR3 DNA sequence: TGTGCCAGCAGCTTCTCACCGGGGGGGCAAACCGGGGAGCTGTTTTTT.

This sequence joins TRBV11-3 and TRBJ2-2, with 7 bases identical to TRBD1. The CDR3 consists of 16 residues. Losses at the gene ends were 6 bases for V and 2 bases for J; bases not matched to a gene: 9. Germline loops: CDR1 SGHNT, CDR2 YENEEA. In DNA form, the CDR3 reads TGTGCCAGCAGTCAAAGACAGGGAGTAAACACCGGGGAGCTGTTTTTT. It encodes CASSQRQGVNTGELFF. Drawing the rest from reference TRBV11-3 and TRBJ2-2, the complete variable domain is EAGVVQSPRYKIIEKKQPVAFWCNPISGHNTLYWYLQNLGQGPELLIRYENEEAVDDSQLPKDRFSAERLKGVDSTLKIQPAELGDSAVYLCASSQRQGVNTGELFFGEGSRLTVL.

The rearrangement links TRBV27 to TRBJ2-7; D may be TRBD1 (6 bases). Germline CDR1 is MNHEY and CDR2 is SMNVEV (reference sequence). CDR3 length equals 14 residues. Trimming removed 2 bases at V and 3 bases at J, with 11 bases between. CDR3 sequence (DNA): TGTGCCAGCAGTTTAAGGGGGAAAGGCTACGAGCAGTACTTC. Its translation: CASSLRGKGYEQYF.

The chain carries TRBV28 and TRBJ1-6; D may be TRBD1 (5 bases). Deletions cut 7 bases from V and 9 bases from J, with 13 bases between. The germline gives CDR1 MDHEN, CDR2 SYDVKM. The length of the CDR3 is 13 residues. As DNA, the CDR3 is TGTGCCAGCACCGGGACTGATGGTTCACCCCTCCACTTT. The encoded protein is CASTGTDGSPLHF.

V usage is TRBV18 and J usage is TRBJ2-7; maybe TRBD1 (5 bases). Trimming cost V 0 bases and J 7 bases, with 19 bases left between them. CDR3 length: 16 residues. Germline-derived CDR1 and CDR2 are KGHSH and LQKENI. The CDR3 nucleotides read TGTGCCAGCTCACCACCGGGGCCAGGGCGATCGGATGAGCAGTACTTC. Translating gives CASSPPGPGRSDEQYF.

CDR3 coding DNA: TGCGCCAGCTTACCGGGCCTAGGGAACACTGAAGCTTTCTTT. Translation gives CASLPGLGNTEAFF. V usage is TRBV5-1 and J usage is TRBJ1-1, with D unclear. Germline V gene lookup returns CDR1 SGHRS and CDR2 YFSETQ. V shed 7 bases and J shed 1 base, with 14 bases lying between them. The length of the CDR3 is 14 residues. Combining the CDR3 with reference TRBV5-1 and TRBJ1-1 gives the whole variable domain KAGVTQTPRYLIKTRGQQVTLSCSPISGHRSVSWYQQTPGQGLQFLFEYFSETQRNKGNFPGRFSGRQFSNSRSEMNVSTLELGDSALYLCASLPGLGNTEAFFGQGTRLTVV.

V usage is TRBV11-1 and J usage is TRBJ2-5; D possibly corresponds to TRBD1 (5 bases). V gave up 1 base and J gave up 6 bases, with 18 bases separating them. Germline CDR1 is SGHAT and CDR2 is FQDESV (reference sequence). The CDR3 sequence is 16 residues long. The chain's CDR3 is CASSLVGSQGVQTQYF. Here the CDR3 DNA reads TGTGCCAGCAGCTTAGTTGGATCTCAAGGGGTCCAGACCCAGTACTTC.

The V and J genes are TRBV19 and TRBJ2-1; a weak D match, TRBD1 (5 bases). Germline V CDR1 and CDR2: LNHDA, SQIVND (reference sequence). The CDR3 is made up of 15 amino acids. Trimming left V 4 bases short and J 8 bases short, with 18 bases between. The CDR3 reads CASSKGQHREDEQFF. As DNA, the CDR3 is TGTGCCAGTAGTAAGGGGCAGCACCGCGAGGATGAGCAGTTCTTC. Full variable domain (missing parts from reference TRBV19 and TRBJ2-1): DGGITQSPKYLFRKEGQNVTLSCEQNLNHDAMYWYRQDPGQGLRLIYYSQIVNDFQKGDIAEGYSVSREKKESFPLTVTSAQKNPTAFYLCASSKGQHREDEQFFGPGTRLTVL.

This chain uses TRBV5-6 with TRBJ1-2, with D unresolved. CDR1 is SGHDT, CDR2 YYEEEE, per germline. With 2 bases removed from V and 7 bases from J, the gap between germline ends came to 12 bases. There are 13 residues in the CDR3. CDR3 DNA sequence: TGTGCCAGCAGCTTTTCGAGGGAAACTGGCTACACCTTC. Protein sequence: CASSFSRETGYTF.

CDR3 sequence reads: CAISESVGHNQPQHF. CDR3 sequence (DNA): TGTGCCATCAGTGAGTCTGTGGGGCACAATCAGCCCCAGCATTTT. V usage is TRBV10-3 and J usage is TRBJ1-5, with D maybe TRBD1 (5 bases). Trimming stripped 0 bases from V and 3 bases from J, with 9 bases between. Per germline, CDR1 ENHRY and CDR2 SYGVKD. The CDR3 spans 15 residues.

The J gene is TRBJ1-4, the V gene TRBV9, with a tentative D call TRBD1 (6 bases). The CDR3 loop spans 15 amino acids. Germline lookup yields CDR1 SGDLS and CDR2 YYNGEE. V was clipped by 1 base and J by 5 bases, with 12 bases between them. CDR3 loop: CASSVLGAGNEKLFF. The CDR3 DNA reads as TGTGCCAGCAGCGTACTGGGGGCTGGGAATGAAAAACTGTTTTTT.

The CDR3: CASSLGSGGGTNEKLFF. CDR3 bases: TGTGCCAGCAGCTTAGGATCAGGGGGCGGGACTAATGAAAAACTGTTTTTT. J is TRBJ1-4 and V is TRBV11-2; 8 nucleotides agree with TRBD1. CDR1 is SGHAT and CDR2 is FQNNGV in the germline V gene. The trim removed 1 base at V and 2 bases at J, leaving 6 bases unmatched. CDR3 size: 17 residues.

The chain is built from TRBV11-2 and TRBJ1-2; D remains unclear. The CDR3 covers 12 residues. In germline, CDR1 is SGHAT, CDR2 FQNNGV. V dropped 2 bases and J dropped 8 bases, with 9 bases sitting between them. The CDR3 nucleotides are TGTGCCAGCAGCTTAATAGAGGGCGGCTACACCTTC. This sequence encodes CASSLIEGGYTF.

This sequence joins TRBV4-1 and TRBJ2-5; possibly TRBD2 for D (6 bases). The end of the DNA is better explained by TRBJ2-7, so the J call may be wrong. The germline V gene encodes CDR1 MGHRA and CDR2 YSYEKL. This CDR3 comprises 17 residues. DNA of the CDR3: TGCGCCAGCAGCCAGGCCCCCGGGGCGGGGAAGCTCTACGAGCAGTACTTC. Translated: CASSQAPGAGKLYEQYF.

This chain links TRBV5-4 with TRBJ2-7; perhaps TRBD2 as D (5 bases). Trimming left V 1 base short and J 3 bases short, with 8 bases between. This CDR3 is 13 amino acids long. The V gene's germline CDR1 is SGHNT and CDR2 YYREEE (reference sequence). CDR3 bases: TGTGCCAGCAGCTTGTTTGGAGGCTACGAGCAGTACTTC. Protein product: CASSLFGGYEQYF.

In its sample, this clone was seen once. The J gene is TRBJ1-5, the V gene TRBV27; D is possibly TRBD1 (6 bases). V was shortened by 0 bases and J by 5 bases, with 14 bases between the two germline ends. This CDR3 is built from 16 residues. Germline CDR1 is MNHEY and CDR2 is SMNVEV (reference sequence). The DNA for the CDR3 is TGTGCCAGCAGTTTATCTCCGGGACAAGGATATCAGCCCCAGCATTTT. It is translated as CASSLSPGQGYQPQHF.

J is TRBJ2-1 and V is TRBV11-2; no firm D call. Per germline, CDR1 SGHAT and CDR2 FQNNGV. The CDR3 totals 14 residues. With 1 base removed from V and 2 bases from J, the gap between germline ends came to 6 bases. The CDR3 DNA reads TGTGCCAGCAGCTTAGTTATGGCCTACAATGAGCAGTTCTTC. This encodes CASSLVMAYNEQFF.

V gene TRBV18 combines with J gene TRBJ1-1, with TRBD1 matching 12 bases. The length of the CDR3 is 16 residues. Germline V gene lookup returns CDR1 KGHSH and CDR2 LQKENI. V lost 3 bases and J lost 7; bases outside the gene matches: 9. The CDR3 loop reads CASSPGQGAPWNEAFF. The CDR3 DNA is TGTGCCAGCTCACCGGGACAGGGGGCTCCTTGGAATGAAGCTTTCTTT.

The genes are TRBV10-2 and TRBJ2-5; 13 nucleotides align to TRBD2. This CDR3 comprises 18 residues. Germline CDR1 WSHSY, CDR2 SAAADI. Unmatched junction bases numbered 11, after V lost 2 bases and J lost 5 bases. CDR3 loop: CASSEGLAGVLTGETQYF. For the CDR3, the DNA is TGCGCCAGCAGTGAGGGACTAGCGGGGGTTCTCACTGGGGAGACCCAGTACTTC.

This clone appeared once. The chain recombines TRBV14 with TRBJ1-1, with D unclear. This CDR3 comprises 15 residues. From germline, CDR1 is SGHDN and CDR2 FVKESK. V lost 1 base, J lost 8 bases, and 17 bases lay in between. CDR3 in amino acids: CASSQGIVSTTEAFF. The CDR3 DNA sequence: TGTGCCAGCAGCCAAGGAATCGTATCTACGACCGAAGCTTTCTTT.

This clone has a handful of counts. The chain combines TRBV10-2 with TRBJ1-2; no clear D gene. V dropped 5 bases and J dropped 4 bases, with 8 bases sitting between them. CDR3 length equals 12 residues. Germline V lookup: CDR1 WSHSY, CDR2 SAAADI. The CDR3 is CASSSGSYGYTF. In DNA form, the CDR3 reads TGCGCCAGCAGTTCCGGGAGCTATGGCTACACCTTC.

The chain is built from TRBV19 and TRBJ2-1; D ambiguous. Trimming stripped 5 bases from V and 4 bases from J, with 12 bases between. Germline CDR1 is LNHDA and CDR2 is SQIVND (reference sequence). CDR3 length equals 14 residues. The CDR3 sequence: CASSLDTFYNEQFF. The CDR3 DNA reads as TGTGCCAGTAGTCTCGACACGTTTTACAATGAGCAGTTCTTC.